The rows below give T cell receptor beta chains drawn from one sample of a study of CD8+CD57+ T cells in acquired aplastic anemia. MiXCR was run by TCRdb on the reads, yielding one entry per CDR3 protein. The sample includes roughly 150,000 distinct CDR3 sequences, 40% to 55% of them seen just once. Sequenced sample: sorted CD4+, CD8+, or CD8+CD57+ T cells (not recorded which) from PBMCs. These receptors all stem from a human donor with aplastic anemia. Both conserved end residues are part of each CDR3. D genes are given only for firm matches. The size field is filled for only some rows; it gives once, few, many or a size class.

CASSGTSGPYEQYF	TGTGCCAGCAGCGGTACTAGCGGGCCCTACGAGCAGTACTTC	TRBD2	TRBV7-9	TRBJ2-7	NA
CASSHSDPGTDTQYF	TGCGCCAGCAGCCACTCAGATCCTGGCACAGATACGCAGTATTTT	NA	TRBV5-1	TRBJ2-3	few
CASSTRAGGDEAFF	TGTGCCAGTAGTACCCGGGCAGGGGGTGATGAAGCTTTCTTT	TRBD1	TRBV19	TRBJ1-1	many
CSARRGQGTSPLHF	TGCAGTGCTAGGAGGGGACAGGGAACTTCACCCCTCCACTTT	TRBD1	TRBV20-1	TRBJ1-6	once
CASSRDLSVEAFF	TGTGCCAGCTCACGGGACCTCTCGGTTGAAGCTTTCTTT	NA	TRBV18	TRBJ1-1	few
CASSWGDRYNSPLHF	TGTGCCAGCAGTTGGGGGGACAGGTATAATTCACCCCTCCACTTT	TRBD1	TRBV27	TRBJ1-6	many
CASSFRTSGEETQYF	TGTGCCAGCAGCTTTCGGACTAGCGGGGAGGAGACCCAGTACTTC	TRBD2	TRBV13	TRBJ2-5	NA
CSAMDRRYEQYF	TGCAGTGCGATGGATAGGAGGTACGAGCAGTACTTC	NA	TRBV20-1	TRBJ2-7	once
CSASAGLTYNEQFF	TGCAGTGCTAGTGCGGGACTGACCTACAATGAGCAGTTCTTC	NA	TRBV20-1	TRBJ2-1	many
CATVAGVSSYNEQFF	TGTGCCACAGTAGCGGGAGTGAGCTCCTACAATGAGCAGTTCTTC	TRBD2	TRBV10-3	TRBJ2-1	NA
CATSDPIVYTQYF	TGTGCCACCAGTGATCCGATAGTTTATACGCAGTATTTT	NA	TRBV24-1	TRBJ2-3	once
CASRRAGVSNEQFF	TGTGCCAGCAGAAGAGCGGGAGTTTCCAATGAGCAGTTCTTC	TRBD2	TRBV2	TRBJ2-1	NA
CSVVGQGWETQYF	TGCAGCGTTGTCGGTCAGGGGTGGGAGACCCAGTACTTC	NA	TRBV29-1	TRBJ2-5	NA
CASSVEPPPDETQYF	TGCGCCAGCAGCGTTGAACCTCCCCCCGACGAGACCCAGTACTTC	NA	TRBV5-1	TRBJ2-5	NA
CSVPGTGWGTEAFF	TGCAGCGTTCCCGGTACAGGGTGGGGGACTGAAGCTTTCTTT	NA	TRBV29-1	TRBJ1-1	NA
CSAQGWNEQYF	TGCAGTGCGCAGGGGTGGAACGAGCAGTACTTC	NA	TRBV20-1	TRBJ2-7	NA
CASSNTYNEQFF	TGTGCCAGTAGTAATACCTACAATGAGCAGTTCTTT	NA	TRBV19	TRBJ2-1	NA
CASSSLASVDEQFF	TGCGCCAGCAGCTCCCTGGCTAGCGTGGATGAGCAGTTCTTC	NA	TRBV5-1	TRBJ2-1	NA
CASRRREGGDTQYF	TGCGCCAGCAGAAGGCGGGAGGGCGGGGATACGCAGTATTTT	TRBD2	TRBV4-1	TRBJ2-3	many
CASSSGTGTNTQYF	TGTGCCAGCAGTTCCGGGACAGGGACCAATACGCAGTATTTT	TRBD1	TRBV27	TRBJ2-3	NA
CASSSPSAMNTEAFF	TGTGCCAGCAGTTCACCCAGCGCGATGAACACTGAAGCTTTCTTT	NA	TRBV28	TRBJ1-1	few
CASSQDDGTRYHEQFF	TGCGCCAGCAGCCAAGATGACGGGACTAGGTACCATGAGCAGTTCTTC	TRBD2	TRBV4-1	TRBJ2-1	many
CATSRDSPTATNEKLFF	TGTGCCACCAGCAGAGATTCCCCCACTGCAACTAATGAAAAACTGTTTTTT	NA	TRBV15	TRBJ1-4	NA
CAWSVREGEQFF	TGTGCCTGGAGTGTACGGGAGGGTGAGCAGTTCTTC	TRBD2	TRBV30	TRBJ2-1	many
CASIGQGGSNQPQHF	TGTGCCAGCATAGGACAGGGAGGTAGCAATCAGCCCCAGCATTTT	TRBD1	TRBV2	TRBJ1-5	NA
CASSCPWTGPPLHF	TGTGCCAGCAGCTGTCCCTGGACAGGTCCACCCCTCCACTTT	TRBD1	TRBV7-9	TRBJ1-6	NA
CSAPDRFSGANVLTF	TGCAGTGCTCCGGACCGATTCTCTGGGGCCAACGTCCTGACTTTC	NA	TRBV20-1	TRBJ2-6	many
CASSLIRSSEQFF	TGTGCCAGCAGCTTAATTCGGTCTTCTGAGCAGTTCTTC	NA	TRBV11-1	TRBJ2-1	many
CASSAQQGGGEQYF	TGTGCCAGCAGCGCCCAACAGGGGGGTGGTGAGCAGTACTTC	TRBD1	TRBV9	TRBJ2-7	many
CASSPTGGGEQYF	TGTGCCAGCAGCCCTACAGGGGGTGGCGAGCAGTACTTC	TRBD1	TRBV3-1	TRBJ2-7	many
CAICRDPGYEQYF	TGTGCCATCTGCAGGGACCCTGGCTACGAGCAGTACTTC	NA	TRBV10-3	TRBJ2-7	few
CASKWVNTEAFF	TGTGCCAGCAAATGGGTTAACACTGAAGCTTTCTTT	NA	TRBV2	TRBJ1-1	NA
CASQYQPQHF	TGCGCCAGCCAATATCAGCCCCAGCATTTT	NA	TRBV10-2	TRBJ1-5	many
CTTSSQYGGPDTQYF	TGTACCACCAGCAGCCAATATGGGGGGCCAGATACGCAGTATTTT	NA	TRBV24-1	TRBJ2-3	NA
CSALAVPNEQFF	TGCAGTGCCTTAGCGGTTCCCAATGAGCAGTTCTTC	NA	TRBV20-1	TRBJ2-1	many
CASSQAGGVRGNEQFF	TGTGCCAGCAGCCAAGCTGGCGGGGTAAGGGGCAATGAGCAGTTCTTC	NA	TRBV14	TRBJ2-1	many
CASSGGLAGPQETQYF	TGTGCCAGCAGCGGCGGGCTAGCGGGCCCCCAAGAGACCCAGTACTTC	TRBD2	TRBV5-4	TRBJ2-5	many
CSVESVDYGYTF	TGCAGCGTTGAATCCGTGGACTATGGCTACACCTTC	NA	TRBV29-1	TRBJ1-2	NA
CASSLSGMASYEQYF	TGTGCCAGCAGCTTATCAGGTATGGCCTCCTACGAGCAGTACTTC	NA	TRBV7-2	TRBJ2-7	NA
CASSSMPSSPETQYF	TGTGCCAGCAGCTCAATGCCCAGCTCTCCAGAGACCCAGTACTTC	NA	TRBV11-1	TRBJ2-5	NA
CASSFRQGGEKLFF	TGTGCCAGCAGCTTTCGGCAGGGGGGTGAAAAACTGTTTTTT	TRBD1	TRBV7-9	TRBJ1-4	many
CASSQDFTGQGYNEQFF	TGTGCCAGCAGCCAAGATTTTACGGGACAGGGTTACAATGAGCAGTTCTTC	TRBD1	TRBV4-2	TRBJ2-1	few
CASLGAGAGGVGETQYF	TGTGCCAGCCTGGGGGCCGGTGCGGGAGGTGTAGGGGAGACCCAGTACTTC	TRBD2	TRBV11-1	TRBJ2-5	NA
CASSENRGQSGRPYNEQFF	TGTGCCAGCAGTGAGAACAGGGGGCAATCCGGGAGGCCCTACAATGAGCAGTTCTTC	TRBD1	TRBV2	TRBJ2-1	many
CASSQWVLRDF	TGTGCCAGCAGCCAATGGGTCCTCCGGGACTTC	NA	TRBV14	TRBJ2-7	NA
CSVVGGLPYNEQFF	TGCAGCGTTGTGGGGGGACTACCTTACAATGAGCAGTTCTTC	TRBD2	TRBV29-1	TRBJ2-1	many
CSAREQGAREKLFF	TGCAGTGCTAGAGAGCAGGGGGCGAGAGAAAAACTGTTTTTT	TRBD1	TRBV20-1	TRBJ1-4	NA